The clone carrying this TCR beta chain was observed many times. These data come from a study of spatial heterogeneity in lung cancer. Study context: A consistent excess of beta-chain over alpha-chain sequences was detected.

Time point denoted: sample taken at primary tumor resection. The study sequenced unsorted whole RNA from tumor, nontumor lung or frozen PBMC. A total of approximately 70 untreated early-stage non-small cell lung cancer patients served as donors. Germline-derived CDR1 and CDR2 are SEHNR and FQNEAQ (reference sequence). The V gene end was trimmed by 2 bases and the J gene end by 9 bases; junction bases not matched to a gene: 4. This CDR3 has 14 amino acids. In the library, each TCR cDNA molecule bore its own unique molecular identifier. Via MiXCR, TCRdb re-called the 5' RACE reads, giving one row per CDR3 protein. The sample contains some 64,000 distinct CDR3 sequences, 8.4% of which appear only once.

The chain has TRBV7-9 and TRBJ2-2; 9 nucleotides align to TRBD2. This specimen was PBMCs, taken at surgery. The clonotype originates from a female donor with early-stage non-small cell lung cancer. The CDR3 here is CASSLSPSGRELFF. The DNA of the CDR3 is TGTGCCAGCAGCTTATCTCCTAGCGGGAGGGAGCTGTTTTTT. Using reference TRBV7-9 and TRBJ2-2 for the parts outside the CDR3, the full variable domain is DTGVSQNPRHKITKRGQNVTFRCDPISEHNRLYWYRQTLGQGPEFLTYFQNEAQLEKSRLLSDRFSAERPKGSFSTLEIQRTEQGDSAMYLCASSLSPSGRELFFGEGSRLTVL.